The source of this T cell receptor (beta chain) is a study of cytomegalovirus exposure and HLA in healthy donors. The wider study: Around 78 million unique TCRs, all from HLA-typed donors, were included in an early release of the data. Whole-study results and caveats: In a later analysis, at a false discovery rate of 0.05, approximately 16,000 TCR beta sequences matched HLA alleles.

Worth noting for this clone: Its antigen is currently unknown.

The PCR was carried out with 60 Vbeta primers and 13 Jbeta primers. The assay was immunoSEQ multiplex PCR, and TCRdb's table has in-frame clones only and misses some. The table lists roughly 53,000 clones. The sequence came from a man in his late teens or twenties in good health and CMV-seropositive. Sequenced material: PBMCs.

This chain's CDR3 is CASSLTAGGPGEQFF. Written as DNA, the CDR3 is TGTGCCAGCAGCTTAACGGCGGGAGGGCCGGGTGAGCAGTTCTTC. This chain joins TRBV11-2 and TRBJ2-1, with 9 positions matching TRBD2. CDR1 is SGHAT, CDR2 FQNNGV, per germline. This CDR3 comprises 15 residues. V trimming: 2 bases; J trimming: 9 bases; junction bases outside the gene matches: 8.